The rows below give T cell receptor beta chains drawn from one sample of a study of patients and donors after allogeneic stem cell transplantation. TCRdb analysed the RT-PCR reads with MiXCR anew, one entry per CDR3 protein. This sample carries 800,000 to 1,000,000 distinct CDR3 sequences, roughly 18% of them seen once, and the ten largest clones take roughly 6.4%. The sample comprised blood, either unsorted or a sorted T cell fraction (not recorded which). These receptors were obtained from a human donor who was either an allogeneic HSCT recipient or a stem cell or donor lymphocyte infusion donor (not recorded which). It is not recorded whose cells these are; they may come from a transplant donor. The CDR3 runs from the conserved cysteine through the conserved F or W. Expanded clones get a size class; other rows say once, few or many, or leave the size out.

TRBJ1-1	TRBV6-1	.	CASSTLTGGTEAFF
TRBJ2-2	TRBV9	.	CASSPRLSSGRALVGELFF
TRBJ2-1	TRBV19	once	CASRRLAGGNNEQFF
TRBJ1-5	TRBV20-1	few	CSARDRPYSNQPQHF
TRBJ2-3	TRBV6-2/TRBV6-3	.	CASSYSSAEQTDTQYF
TRBJ2-6	TRBV12-3/TRBV12-4	.	CASSFVRGPGANVLTF
TRBJ2-5	TRBV9	few	CASSVEGLAAAQATQETQYF
TRBJ2-1	TRBV12-3/TRBV12-4	.	CASSLVGAGGLDEQFF
TRBJ1-1	TRBV7-2	few	CASSFSPGTVTEAFF
TRBJ2-5	TRBV6-1	few	CASSGTGGRAQYF
TRBJ1-6	TRBV27	few	CASNVVAGDSPLHF
TRBJ2-3	TRBV5-1	few	CASSLAGNMGDTQYF
TRBJ2-1	TRBV29-1	.	CSVVPARINEQFF
TRBJ2-2	TRBV2	few	CASSPHGTDRLGGELFF
TRBJ2-5	TRBV7-2	few	CASTSPGGRETQYF
TRBJ2-2	TRBV12-3/TRBV12-4	.	CASSRDSSRGYTGELFF
TRBJ1-2	TRBV5-8	few	CASSSTSFDGYTF
TRBJ2-3	TRBV5-6	.	CASSGDYGNTDTQYF
TRBJ1-1	TRBV7-9	.	CASRKKGTNTEAFF
TRBJ2-2	TRBV3-1	few	CASSQDLLGTAKRELFF
TRBJ1-1	TRBV9	.	CASSVRVGGTEAFF
TRBJ1-3	TRBV20-1	.	CSARVRGGNTIYF
TRBJ1-2	TRBV20-1	.	CSARSEVSYGYTF
TRBJ2-3	TRBV4-3	few	CASSQDGPSGGADTQYF
TRBJ2-2	TRBV2	once	CASSSRLAANTGELFF
TRBJ1-5	TRBV6-5	.	CASSYTLGQPDSNQPQHF
TRBJ2-7	TRBV7-2	few	CASSLALGGYEQYF
TRBJ2-7	TRBV30	.	CAWSAPYEQYF
TRBJ2-5	TRBV9	few	CASSGTGQAETQYF